Below are 27 T cell receptor beta chains sequenced from a single sample in a study of radiotherapy plus CTLA-4 blockade in lung cancer. Measured with immunoSEQ multiplex PCR; TCRdb has only the in-frame clones, and not every one. The table includes 90,000 to 95,000 clones, about four fifths detected once. The source was peripheral blood, collected from a patient treated with radiotherapy plus ipilimumab. The receptors derive from a human donor with non-small cell lung cancer who had stable disease on radiotherapy plus ipilimumab.

The CDR3, as DNA: TGCGCCAGCAGCGAACTTAACTACGAGCAGTACTTC. Translated, it gives CASSELNYEQYF. V gene TRBV10-2 combines with J gene TRBJ2-5; D call uncertain. The DNA end favors TRBJ2-7, so the J call may be wrong. CDR3 size: 12 residues. The germline gives CDR1 WSHSY, CDR2 SAAADI.

V and J are TRBV5-6 and TRBJ2-2; D is ambiguous. The CDR3 covers 16 residues. The germline CDR1 and CDR2 sequences are SGHDT and YYEEEE. The germline V and J ends were trimmed by 2 bases and 4 bases, with 15 bases remaining between them. CDR3 nucleotide sequence: TGTGCCAGCAGCTTCACCAGGCCCACCTTCACCGGGGAGCTGTTTTTT. Translated, it gives CASSFTRPTFTGELFF.

The chain has TRBV7-2 and TRBJ1-5; possibly TRBD1 for D (5 bases). In germline, CDR1 is SGHTA, CDR2 FQGNSA. Trimming took 5 bases from V and 7 from J, leaving 18 bases between them. The CDR3 has 15 amino acids. In DNA, the CDR3 is TGTGCCAGCAGCCCACAAGGTGGATCAGGGCAGCCCCAGCATTTT. Translated: CASSPQGGSGQPQHF.

The V call is TRBV18, the J call TRBJ1-5; no clear D gene. Germline V gene sequence: CDR1 KGHSH, CDR2 LQKENI. V shed 4 bases and J shed 1 base, with 8 bases lying between them. This CDR3 has 14 amino acids. The CDR3, as DNA: TGTGCCAGCTCACTGGACGGGAGCAATCAGCCCCAGCATTTT. Translated: CASSLDGSNQPQHF.

The rearrangement uses TRBV10-2 and TRBJ2-1; D remains ambiguous. The germline gives CDR1 WSHSY, CDR2 SAAADI. Deletions cut 4 bases from V and 2 bases from J, with 3 bases between. The CDR3 is 12 residues long. CDR3 protein: CASSGAYNEQFF. The CDR3 DNA is TGCGCCAGCAGTGGGGCCTACAATGAGCAGTTCTTC.

V and J are TRBV18 and TRBJ2-5, with D tentatively TRBD1 (6 bases). CDR3 length: 14 residues. The V gene lost 3 bases and the J gene lost 5 bases, with 13 bases spanning the gap. CDR1 and CDR2 (germline): KGHSH, LQKENI. CDR3 amino acids: CASSPSTGRETQYF. For the CDR3, the DNA is TGTGCCAGCTCACCTTCGACAGGCCGGGAGACCCAGTACTTC. The whole variable domain, filled in from reference TRBV18 and TRBJ2-5, reads NAGVMQNPRHLVRRRGQEARLRCSPMKGHSHVYWYRQLPEEGLKFMVYLQKENIIDESGMPKERFSAEFPKEGPSILRIQQVVRGDSAAYFCASSPSTGRETQYFGPGTRLLVL.

The genes are TRBV7-3 and TRBJ2-2; 8 bases match TRBD2. This CDR3 comprises 15 residues. V shed 4 bases, J shed 4 bases, and the junction held 5 bases outside the gene matches. CDR1 and CDR2 from the germline V gene are SGHTA and FQGTGA. The CDR3 nucleotides are TGTGCCAGCAGCTCTCTAGCGGGTGGCACCGGGGAGCTGTTTTTT. Translating gives CASSSLAGGTGELFF.

The V call is TRBV7-8, the J call TRBJ1-2; a weak D match, TRBD1 (6 bases). V dropped 1 base and J dropped 2 bases, with 17 bases sitting between them. Germline-derived CDR1 and CDR2 are SGHVS and FQNEAQ. This CDR3 has 17 amino acids. This chain's CDR3 is CASSLEGGRVRNYGYTF. The CDR3 nucleotides read TGTGCCAGCAGCTTAGAGGGGGGGCGGGTTCGAAACTATGGCTACACCTTC.

The gene calls are TRBV9 and TRBJ2-7, with D possibly TRBD1 on 6 matching bases. Germline assignment: CDR1 SGDLS and CDR2 YYNGEE. This CDR3 comprises 13 residues. Trimming stripped 3 bases from V and 4 bases from J, with 11 bases between. The CDR3 region is CASSAGHRYEQYF. Written as DNA, the CDR3 is TGTGCCAGCAGCGCGGGACACAGATACGAGCAGTACTTC.

The rearrangement joins TRBV29-1 to TRBJ1-1; 7 nucleotides line up with TRBD1. Losses at the gene ends were 6 bases for V and 4 bases for J; bases not matched to a gene: 5. This CDR3 has 12 amino acids. Germline lookup yields CDR1 SQVTM and CDR2 ANQGSEA. This chain's CDR3 is CSVHRGSTEAFF. In DNA form, the CDR3 reads TGCAGCGTCCACAGGGGCAGCACTGAAGCTTTCTTT.

This chain joins TRBV27 and TRBJ1-5; no clear D gene. The CDR3 extends over 13 amino acids. In germline, CDR1 is MNHEY, CDR2 SMNVEV (reference sequence). The ends were cut back, 3 bases at V and 9 bases at J, with 12 bases in the middle. CDR3 loop: CASSLGLQAPQHF. The CDR3 coding sequence is TGTGCCAGCAGTTTGGGCCTTCAGGCGCCCCAGCATTTT.

The gene calls are TRBV14 and TRBJ1-2; D is unclear. Germline loops: CDR1 SGHDN, CDR2 FVKESK. The CDR3 contains 13 residues. Trimming stripped 3 bases from V and 5 bases from J, with 10 bases between. The CDR3 DNA reads as TGTGCCAGCAGCCAGGACCCGGCTTATGGCTACACCTTC. Translation: CASSQDPAYGYTF.

This chain links TRBV19 with TRBJ2-1; 9 bases line up with TRBD2. Trimming at V came to 4 bases and at J to 7 bases, leaving 5 bases not matched to a gene. CDR3 length equals 14 residues. Germline CDR1 reads LNHDA; CDR2 reads SQIVND (reference sequence). The CDR3 nucleotides read TGTGCCAGTAGTACCTCTAGCGGGAAAAATGAGCAGTTCTTC. This translates into CASSTSSGKNEQFF. The entire variable domain, with the rest obtained from reference TRBV19 and TRBJ2-1, is as follows: DGGITQSPKYLFRKEGQNVTLSCEQNLNHDAMYWYRQDPGQGLRLIYYSQIVNDFQKGDIAEGYSVSREKKESFPLTVTSAQKNPTAFYLCASSTSSGKNEQFFGPGTRLTVL.

The V and J genes are TRBV6-6 and TRBJ1-4, with a possible D match to TRBD1 (5 bases). V lost 2 bases, J lost 7 bases, and 11 bases lay in between. This CDR3 is built from 14 residues. Germline CDR1 reads MNHNY; CDR2 reads SVGAGI (reference sequence). The CDR3 here is CASSYQGGSEKLFF. CDR3 nucleotides: TGTGCCAGCAGTTACCAGGGAGGTAGTGAAAAACTGTTTTTT.

This chain joins TRBV30 and TRBJ1-4; a weak D match, TRBD1 (6 bases). Trimming pared 7 bases from V and 8 bases from J, leaving 20 bases between. Per the germline V gene, CDR1 is GTSNPN and CDR2 is SVGIG (reference sequence). This CDR3 has 14 residues. DNA for the CDR3: TGTGCCTTGACGACCTCAGGGGCGGGGGAAAAACTGTTTTTT. Amino acid sequence: CALTTSGAGEKLFF.

The sample holds one count of this clone. This rearrangement joins TRBV5-4 to TRBJ2-2; perhaps TRBD2 as D (7 bases). Trimming removed 4 bases from V and 4 bases from J, with 14 bases in between. Germline CDR1 and CDR2: SGHNT and YYREEE (reference sequence). The CDR3 is 15 amino acids. The CDR3 DNA reads as TGTGCCAGCAGCCGAGGGGGGGCTGGCACCGGGGAGCTGTTTTTT. It is translated as CASSRGGAGTGELFF.

This chain connects TRBV5-4 to TRBJ2-1; 8 positions match TRBD2. Germline loops: CDR1 SGHNT, CDR2 YYREEE (reference sequence). Trimming at V came to 0 bases and at J to 0 bases, leaving 2 bases not matched to a gene. The CDR3 consists of 16 residues. The CDR3 DNA reads as TGTGCCAGCAGCTTGGCGGCGGGAGGCTCCTACAATGAGCAGTTCTTC. Amino acids: CASSLAAGGSYNEQFF. Combining the CDR3 with reference TRBV5-4 and TRBJ2-1 gives the whole variable domain ETGVTQSPTHLIKTRGQQVTLRCSSQSGHNTVSWYQQALGQGPQFIFQYYREEENGRGNFPPRFSGLQFPNYSSELNVNALELDDSALYLCASSLAAGGSYNEQFFGPGTRLTVL.

The chain recombines TRBV7-9 with TRBJ2-3, with 8 nucleotides matching TRBD2. The CDR3 has 14 amino acids. Germline CDR1 and CDR2: SEHNR and FQNEAQ (reference sequence). Germline trimming cut 6 bases from V and 4 bases from J; bases unmatched to any gene: 6. The CDR3 nucleotides are TGTGCCAGCAGTCCAGGACTAGCCGCAGATACGCAGTATTTT. Its protein product is CASSPGLAADTQYF.

The chain recombines TRBV9 with TRBJ1-1, with D possibly being TRBD1 (6 bases). Between the trimmed V and J ends, which lost 7 bases and 10 bases, there was a span of 17 bases. Germline V gives CDR1 SGDLS, CDR2 YYNGEE. This CDR3 has 12 amino acids. CDR3 coding DNA: TGTGCCAGCGCAAAGCAGGGGAATAGAGCTTTCTTT. It specifies CASAKQGNRAFF.

The chain employs TRBV7-8 and TRBJ2-7; 7 nucleotides match TRBD1. Germline CDR1 is SGHVS and CDR2 is FQNEAQ. V gave up 5 bases and J gave up 3 bases; unmatched junction bases: 7. The CDR3 extends over 14 amino acids. The CDR3 DNA reads as TGTGCCAGCAGCCAATCTCGGACAGGCTACGAGCAGTACTTC. Protein product: CASSQSRTGYEQYF.

This clone is a singleton in its sample. The chain couples TRBV7-8 to TRBJ1-1, with D maybe TRBD1 (6 bases). Between the trimmed V and J ends, which lost 1 base and 4 bases, there was a span of 10 bases. The germline gives CDR1 SGHVS, CDR2 FQNEAQ. The CDR3 has 14 residues. The DNA for the CDR3 is TGTGCCAGCAGCTTAGAGACCAGGGGCACTGAAGCTTTCTTT. Residues: CASSLETRGTEAFF.

V is TRBV6-6 and J is TRBJ1-5; 8 bases fit TRBD1. Germline-derived CDR1 and CDR2 are MNHNY and SVGAGI (reference sequence). The CDR3 sequence is 15 residues long. The V segment lost 5 bases and the J segment 5 bases; nucleotides outside the gene matches: 8. CDR3 bases: TGTGCCAGCAGTGACCCTCAGGGGGCGTATCAGCCCCAGCATTTT. This translates into CASSDPQGAYQPQHF.

This chain joins TRBV27 and TRBJ2-3; D call uncertain. There are 11 residues in the CDR3. Per germline, CDR1 MNHEY and CDR2 SMNVEV (reference sequence). Between the trimmed V and J ends, which lost 6 bases and 3 bases, there was a span of 4 bases. CDR3 region: CASSLTDTQYF. As DNA, the CDR3 is TGTGCCAGCAGCTTAACAGATACGCAGTATTTT.

The genes are TRBV6-6 and TRBJ1-1; TRBD1 agrees at 7 bases. Unmatched junction bases numbered 17, after V lost 6 bases and J lost 7 bases. The CDR3 totals 16 residues. CDR1 is MNHNY, CDR2 SVGAGI, per germline (reference sequence). This CDR3 is CASRGGRGLSGDEAFF. DNA of the CDR3: TGTGCCAGCAGAGGAGGTAGGGGGCTCTCAGGAGATGAAGCTTTCTTT.

J is TRBJ2-7 and V is TRBV19; weak D call: TRBD2 (5 bases). The CDR3 is 15 residues long. Germline V gene sequence: CDR1 LNHDA, CDR2 SQIVND (reference sequence). The ends were cut back, 2 bases at V and 0 bases at J, with 11 bases in the middle. This CDR3 reads CASSIRSGVSYEQYF. CDR3 in DNA: TGTGCCAGTAGTATAAGAAGCGGAGTCTCCTACGAGCAGTACTTC.

V and J are TRBV9 and TRBJ2-7; 7 nucleotides agree with TRBD2. The CDR3 is 15 amino acids. The J segment lost 8 bases and the V segment lost 4 bases, leaving 15 bases of the junction unmatched. The germline gives CDR1 SGDLS, CDR2 YYNGEE. CDR3 nucleotides: TGTGCCAGCAGCCTAAGAGTAACGGGAGGTAATCAGCAGTACTTC. Translation gives CASSLRVTGGNQQYF.

The chain recombines TRBV2 with TRBJ2-3; weak D call: TRBD2 (7 bases). CDR1 is SNHLY and CDR2 is FYNNEI in the germline V gene. The CDR3 length is 15 residues. The ends were cut back, 3 bases at V and 1 base at J, with 11 bases in the middle. The CDR3: CASSDEGGGTDTQYF. CDR3 in DNA: TGTGCCAGCAGTGATGAGGGGGGGGGCACAGATACGCAGTATTTT. Full variable domain (missing parts from reference TRBV2 and TRBJ2-3): EPEVTQTPSHQVTQMGQEVILRCVPISNHLYFYWYRQILGQKVEFLVSFYNNEISEKSEIFDDQFSVERPDGSNFTLKIRSTKLEDSAMYFCASSDEGGGTDTQYFGPGTRLTVL.